This passage covers 17 T cell receptor beta chains from one sample sequenced in a study of T cell responses to AZD1222 COVID-19 vaccine. The assay was immunoSEQ multiplex PCR, and TCRdb's table has in-frame clones only and misses some. The sample lists about 100,000 clones, about 87% seen once, with about 1.8% in the top ten. The sequenced sample was peripheral blood, obtained on day 0 of AZD1222 vaccination. The origin of the receptors is an adult in good health.

The rearrangement uses TRBV2 and TRBJ2-3; tentative D call: TRBD1 (6 bases). This CDR3 has 12 residues. From germline, CDR1 is SNHLY and CDR2 FYNNEI. Trimming took off 5 bases at V and 5 bases at J, with 8 bases between the two ends. This chain's CDR3 is CASSLQGDTQYF. In DNA, the CDR3 is TGTGCCAGCAGTCTACAGGGAGATACGCAGTATTTT.

This chain links TRBV5-8 with TRBJ1-4; D not certain. V dropped 0 bases and J dropped 7 bases, with 16 bases sitting between them. The CDR3 covers 16 residues. Germline V lookup: CDR1 SGHTS, CDR2 YDEGEE. In DNA, the CDR3 is TGTGCCAGCAGCTTGGGGGTCGAGGCAGGAGGTGAAAAACTGTTTTTT. It translates to CASSLGVEAGGEKLFF.

The V gene is TRBV21-1, the J gene TRBJ2-7. TRBV21-1 is tagged as a pseudogene. The CDR3 is 17 residues long. CDR3 bases: TGTGCCAGCAGCACACCCCGCAGAAGGACCATTGGGGACGAGCAGTACTTC. Its protein product is CASSTPRRRTIGDEQYF.

V is TRBV24-1 and J is TRBJ2-2, with D possibly TRBD1 on 5 matching bases. Looked up from germline, CDR1 is KGHDR and CDR2 is SFDVKD. V dropped 6 bases and J dropped 4 bases, with 11 bases sitting between them. The CDR3 spans 14 residues. The chain's CDR3 is CATSRGKGTGELFF. CDR3 nucleotides: TGTGCCACCAGTAGGGGTAAGGGCACCGGGGAGCTGTTTTTT.

The chain carries TRBV7-2 and TRBJ2-3; the D gene is possibly TRBD2 (6 bases). This CDR3 contains 13 residues. Germline V CDR1 and CDR2: SGHTA, FQGNSA. Trimming cost V 3 bases and J 4 bases, with 8 bases left between them. This CDR3 is CASSFREADTQYF. The CDR3 DNA follows: TGTGCCAGCAGCTTCAGGGAGGCAGATACGCAGTATTTT. The full variable domain, in which reference TRBV7-2 and TRBJ2-3 provide the parts outside the CDR3, is GAGVSQSPSNKVTEKGKDVELRCDPISGHTALYWYRQSLGQGLEFLIYFQGNSAPDKSGLPSDRFSAERTGGSVSTLTIQRTQQEDSAVYLCASSFREADTQYFGPGTRLTVL.

Here the CDR3 reads CAWSGGQGNQPQHF. The CDR3 nucleotides are TGTGCCTGGAGTGGCGGACAGGGCAATCAGCCCCAGCATTTT. The chain employs TRBV30 and TRBJ1-5, with 7 bases aligning to TRBD1. Germline V lookup: CDR1 GTSNPN, CDR2 SVGIG (reference sequence). CDR3 length equals 14 residues. J gave up 2 bases and V 1 base, and 2 bases lay outside the gene matches.

For the CDR3, the DNA is TGCGCCAGCAGCCAAGCCATGAGAGCCCCTAATGAAAAACTGTTTTTT. Protein sequence: CASSQAMRAPNEKLFF. This chain connects TRBV4-3 to TRBJ1-4, with D uncertain. Germline lookup yields CDR1 LGHNA and CDR2 YSLEER. Deletions cut 1 base from V and 3 bases from J, with 12 bases between. The CDR3 runs 16 residues.

J is TRBJ2-7 and V is TRBV7-8; 16 bases align to TRBD2. Unmatched junction bases numbered 14, after V lost 5 bases and J lost 4 bases. The germline V gene encodes CDR1 SGHVS and CDR2 FQNEAQ. This CDR3 comprises 19 residues. The CDR3 here is CASSVNLGLAGGPRYEQYF. CDR3 nucleotide sequence: TGTGCCAGCAGCGTCAACTTGGGACTAGCGGGAGGGCCTAGGTACGAGCAGTACTTC.

A single count supports this clone. The rearrangement links TRBV27 to TRBJ1-3, with D uncertain. The germline V gene has CDR1 MNHEY and CDR2 SMNVEV (reference sequence). The CDR3 totals 13 residues. Trimming took 4 bases from V and 3 from J, leaving 7 bases between them. CDR3 sequence: CASSSVVGNTIYF. In DNA, the CDR3 is TGTGCCAGCAGTTCTGTCGTTGGAAACACCATATATTTT.

The J gene is TRBJ2-7, the V gene TRBV4-1, with D possibly TRBD1 on 6 matching bases. With 4 bases removed from V and 5 bases from J, the gap between germline ends came to 12 bases. The CDR3 consists of 13 residues. CDR1 and CDR2 from the germline V gene are MGHRA and YSYEKL. In DNA form, the CDR3 reads TGCGCCAGCAGCCCAACAGGGCTGGACGAGCAGTACTTC. This encodes CASSPTGLDEQYF.

The J gene is TRBJ2-3, the V gene TRBV6-5; 10 bases match TRBD1. Germline-derived CDR1 and CDR2 are MNHEY and SVGAGI. V was clipped by 6 bases and J by 6 bases; unmatched bases: 9. There are 15 residues in the CDR3. The CDR3 DNA sequence: TGTGCCAGCAGCATGCAAGGGACAGGGGCCGATACGCAGTATTTT. Amino acid sequence: CASSMQGTGADTQYF.

This clone appeared a few times. This chain uses TRBV6-5 with TRBJ2-7; the match to TRBD2 covers 7 bases. The germline V gene encodes CDR1 MNHEY and CDR2 SVGAGI. V shed 7 bases, J shed 4 bases, and the junction held 7 bases outside the gene matches. This CDR3 spans 13 amino acids. Here the CDR3 reads CASMREGGYEQYF. In nucleotides, the CDR3 is TGTGCCAGCATGAGGGAGGGAGGATACGAGCAGTACTTC.

The chain links TRBV6-5 to TRBJ2-5; 10 bases align to TRBD2. The germline V gene encodes CDR1 MNHEY and CDR2 SVGAGI. This CDR3 contains 13 residues. With V trimmed by 6 bases and J by 4 bases, 2 bases remained unmatched. This CDR3 reads CASSLAGAETQYF. CDR3 coding DNA: TGTGCCAGCAGCCTAGCGGGAGCAGAGACCCAGTACTTC.

The chain combines TRBV6-5 with TRBJ2-2; no reliable D call. The CDR3 spans 14 residues. V lost 6 bases, J lost 1 base, and 9 bases lay in between. Germline loops: CDR1 MNHEY, CDR2 SVGAGI. The CDR3 reads CASSRAENTGELFF. For the CDR3, the DNA is TGTGCCAGCAGCCGGGCCGAGAACACCGGGGAGCTGTTTTTT.

This clone has only one observation. The chain recombines TRBV4-3 with TRBJ1-2, with unresolved D. V was cut by 0 bases and J by 4 bases, with 6 bases left in between. This CDR3 comprises 13 residues. Looked up from germline, CDR1 is LGHNA and CDR2 is YSLEER. The CDR3 coding sequence is TGCGCCAGCAGCCAAGATGCGGGCTATGGCTACACCTTC. It encodes CASSQDAGYGYTF.

The chain joins TRBV7-6 to TRBJ2-5, with no clear D. The CDR3 spans 13 residues. Germline V CDR1 and CDR2: SGHVS, FNYEAQ. V lost 1 base and J lost 1, with 4 bases in between. The CDR3 protein is CASSLGGQETQYF. The CDR3 DNA reads as TGTGCCAGCAGCTTAGGGGGCCAAGAGACCCAGTACTTC.

The CDR3 DNA reads TGTGCCAGTAGGATCCTGTCGGTGCATCAGCCCCAGCATTTT. This encodes CASRILSVHQPQHF. This rearrangement joins TRBV19 to TRBJ1-5, with D uncertain. The CDR3 consists of 14 residues. Germline CDR1 reads LNHDA; CDR2 reads SQIVND (reference sequence). Trimming shortened V by 6 bases and J by 5 bases, and 14 bases separated the two germline ends.